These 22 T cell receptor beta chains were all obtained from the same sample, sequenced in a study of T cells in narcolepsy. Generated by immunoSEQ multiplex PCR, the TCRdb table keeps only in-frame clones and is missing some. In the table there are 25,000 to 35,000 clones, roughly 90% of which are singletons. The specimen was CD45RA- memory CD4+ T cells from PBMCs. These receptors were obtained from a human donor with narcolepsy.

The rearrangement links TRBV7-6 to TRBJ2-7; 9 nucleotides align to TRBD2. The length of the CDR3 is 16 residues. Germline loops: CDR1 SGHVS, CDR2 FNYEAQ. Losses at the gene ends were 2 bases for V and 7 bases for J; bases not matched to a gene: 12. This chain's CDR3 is CASSLSGGGVPGEQYF. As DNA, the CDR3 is TGTGCCAGCAGCTTATCGGGCGGGGGGGTCCCGGGTGAGCAGTACTTC.

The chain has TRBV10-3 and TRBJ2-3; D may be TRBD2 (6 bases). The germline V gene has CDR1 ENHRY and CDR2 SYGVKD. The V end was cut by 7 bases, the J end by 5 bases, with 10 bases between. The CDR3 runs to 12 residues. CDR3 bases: TGTGCCATCAATCGAGCGGGAGATACGCAGTATTTT. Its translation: CAINRAGDTQYF.

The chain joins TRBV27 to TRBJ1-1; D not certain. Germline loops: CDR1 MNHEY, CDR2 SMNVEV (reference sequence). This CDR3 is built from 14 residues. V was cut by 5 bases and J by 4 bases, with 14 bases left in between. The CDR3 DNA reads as TGTGCCAGCAGTCCGCAGCTGAGAGCCACTGAAGCTTTCTTT. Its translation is CASSPQLRATEAFF.

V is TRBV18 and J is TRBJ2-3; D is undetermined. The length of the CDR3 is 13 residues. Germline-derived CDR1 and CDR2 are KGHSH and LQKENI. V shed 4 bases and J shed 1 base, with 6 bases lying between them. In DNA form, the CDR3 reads TGTGCCAGCTCACTACCAGGCACAGATACGCAGTATTTT. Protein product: CASSLPGTDTQYF.

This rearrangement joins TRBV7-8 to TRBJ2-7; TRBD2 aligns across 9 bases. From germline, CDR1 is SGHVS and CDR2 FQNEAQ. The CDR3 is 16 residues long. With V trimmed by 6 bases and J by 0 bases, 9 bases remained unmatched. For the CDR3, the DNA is TGTGCCAGCAGTGGCCTAGCGGGAAGCAGCTCCTACGAGCAGTACTTC. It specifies CASSGLAGSSSYEQYF.

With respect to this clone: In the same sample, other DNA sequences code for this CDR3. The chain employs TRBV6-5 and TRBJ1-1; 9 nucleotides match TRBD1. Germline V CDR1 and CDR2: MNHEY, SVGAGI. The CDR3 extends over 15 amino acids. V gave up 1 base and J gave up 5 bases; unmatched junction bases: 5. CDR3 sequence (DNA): TGTGCCAGCAGTTACTTAGGGACAGGGCGAACTGAAGCTTTCTTT. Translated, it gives CASSYLGTGRTEAFF.

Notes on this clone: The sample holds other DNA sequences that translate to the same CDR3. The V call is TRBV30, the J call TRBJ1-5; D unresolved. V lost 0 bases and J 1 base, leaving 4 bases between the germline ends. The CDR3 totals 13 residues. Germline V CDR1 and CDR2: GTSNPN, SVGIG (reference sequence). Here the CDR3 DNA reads TGTGCCTGGAGTGTTGACAGCAATCAGCCCCAGCATTTT. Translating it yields CAWSVDSNQPQHF.

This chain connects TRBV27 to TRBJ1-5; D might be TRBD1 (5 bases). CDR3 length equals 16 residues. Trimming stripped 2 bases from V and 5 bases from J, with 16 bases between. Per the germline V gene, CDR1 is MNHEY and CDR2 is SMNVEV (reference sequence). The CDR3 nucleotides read TGTGCCAGCAGTTTAATCCCAGGGCCCCTTCATCAGCCCCAGCATTTT. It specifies CASSLIPGPLHQPQHF.

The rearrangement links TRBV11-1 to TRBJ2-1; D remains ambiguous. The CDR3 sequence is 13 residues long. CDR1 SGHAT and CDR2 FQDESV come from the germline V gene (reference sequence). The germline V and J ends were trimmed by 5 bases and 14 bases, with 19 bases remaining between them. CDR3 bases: TGTGCCAGCAGCGCCCCCGGTGAACCCCGGGAGTTCTTC. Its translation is CASSAPGEPREFF.

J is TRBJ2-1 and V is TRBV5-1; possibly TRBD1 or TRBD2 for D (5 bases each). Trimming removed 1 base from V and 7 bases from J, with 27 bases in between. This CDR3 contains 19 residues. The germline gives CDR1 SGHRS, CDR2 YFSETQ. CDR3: CASSLRFLGAVGSGNEQFF. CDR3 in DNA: TGCGCCAGCAGCTTGAGGTTTTTAGGGGCAGTTGGCTCGGGAAATGAGCAGTTCTTC.

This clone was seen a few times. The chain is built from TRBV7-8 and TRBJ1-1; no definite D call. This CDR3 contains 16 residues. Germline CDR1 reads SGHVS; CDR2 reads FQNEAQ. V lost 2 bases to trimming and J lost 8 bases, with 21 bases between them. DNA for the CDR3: TGTGCCAGCAGCTTAACCCTCGGACGCGGTAAGCAAGAAGCTTTCTTT. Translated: CASSLTLGRGKQEAFF.

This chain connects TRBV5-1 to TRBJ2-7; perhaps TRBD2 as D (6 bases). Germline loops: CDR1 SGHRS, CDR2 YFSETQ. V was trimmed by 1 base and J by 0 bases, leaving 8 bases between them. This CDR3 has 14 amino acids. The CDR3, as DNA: TGCGCCAGCAGCTTGTCGGGGGACTCCTACGAGCAGTACTTC. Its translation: CASSLSGDSYEQYF. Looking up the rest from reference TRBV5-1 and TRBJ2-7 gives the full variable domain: KAGVTQTPRYLIKTRGQQVTLSCSPISGHRSVSWYQQTPGQGLQFLFEYFSETQRNKGNFPGRFSGRQFSNSRSEMNVSTLELGDSALYLCASSLSGDSYEQYFGPGTRLTVT.

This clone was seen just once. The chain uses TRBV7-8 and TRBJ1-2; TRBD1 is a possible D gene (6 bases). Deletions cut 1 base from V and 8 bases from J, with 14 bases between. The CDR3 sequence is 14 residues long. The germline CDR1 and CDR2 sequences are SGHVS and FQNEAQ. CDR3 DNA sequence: TGTGCCAGCAGCTTAGAGTCGGGGGCCGGAGGCTACACCTTC. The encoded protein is CASSLESGAGGYTF.

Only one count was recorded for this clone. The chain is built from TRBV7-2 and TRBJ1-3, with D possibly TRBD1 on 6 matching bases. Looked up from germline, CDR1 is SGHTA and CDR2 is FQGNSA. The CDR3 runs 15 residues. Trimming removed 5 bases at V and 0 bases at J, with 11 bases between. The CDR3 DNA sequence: TGTGCCAGCAGCCTCCAGGGGAGCTCTGGAAACACCATATATTTT. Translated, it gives CASSLQGSSGNTIYF. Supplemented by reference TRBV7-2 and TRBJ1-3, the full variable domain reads GAGVSQSPSNKVTEKGKDVELRCDPISGHTALYWYRQSLGQGLEFLIYFQGNSAPDKSGLPSDRFSAERTGGSVSTLTIQRTQQEDSAVYLCASSLQGSSGNTIYFGEGSWLTVV.

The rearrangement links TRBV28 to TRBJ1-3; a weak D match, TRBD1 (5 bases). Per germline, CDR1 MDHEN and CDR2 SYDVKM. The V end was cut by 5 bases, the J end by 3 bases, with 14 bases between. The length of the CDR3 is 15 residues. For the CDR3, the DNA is TGTGCCAGCAGTGGTGCTCAGGGAGGTGGAAACACCATATATTTT. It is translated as CASSGAQGGGNTIYF. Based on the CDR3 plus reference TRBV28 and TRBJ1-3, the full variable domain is DVKVTQSSRYLVKRTGEKVFLECVQDMDHENMFWYRQDPGLGLRLIYFSYDVKMKEKGDIPEGYSVSREKKERFSLILESASTNQTSMYLCASSGAQGGGNTIYFGEGSWLTVV.

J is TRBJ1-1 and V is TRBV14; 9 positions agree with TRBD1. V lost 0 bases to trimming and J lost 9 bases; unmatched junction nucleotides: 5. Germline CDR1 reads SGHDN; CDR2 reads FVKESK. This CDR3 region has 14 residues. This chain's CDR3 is CASSQDWTGAKAFF. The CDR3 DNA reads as TGTGCCAGCAGCCAAGACTGGACAGGGGCGAAAGCTTTCTTT. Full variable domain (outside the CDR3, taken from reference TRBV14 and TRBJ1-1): EAGVTQFPSHSVIEKGQTVTLRCDPISGHDNLYWYRRVMGKEIKFLLHFVKESKQDESGMPNNRFLAERTGGTYSTLKVQPAELEDSGVYFCASSQDWTGAKAFFGQGTRLTVV.

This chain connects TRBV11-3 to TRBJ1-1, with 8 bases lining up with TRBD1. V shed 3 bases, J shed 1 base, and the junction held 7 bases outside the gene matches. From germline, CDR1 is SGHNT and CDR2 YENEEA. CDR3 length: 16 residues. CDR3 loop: CASSLAEDRANTEAFF. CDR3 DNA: TGTGCCAGCAGCTTGGCAGAGGACAGGGCGAACACTGAAGCTTTCTTT.

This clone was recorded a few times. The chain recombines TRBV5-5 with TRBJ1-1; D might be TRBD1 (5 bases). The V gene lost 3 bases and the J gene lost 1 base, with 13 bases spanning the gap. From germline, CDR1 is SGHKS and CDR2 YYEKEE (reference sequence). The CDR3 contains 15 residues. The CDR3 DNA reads TGTGCCAGCAGCTCGGAAGGGACCCCGAACACTGAAGCTTTCTTT. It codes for CASSSEGTPNTEAFF.

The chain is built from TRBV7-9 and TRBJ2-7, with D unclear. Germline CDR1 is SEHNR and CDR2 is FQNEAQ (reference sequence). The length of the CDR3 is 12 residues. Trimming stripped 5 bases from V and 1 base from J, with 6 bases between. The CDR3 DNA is TGTGCCAGCAGCGGACGGTCCTACGAGCAGTACTTC. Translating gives CASSGRSYEQYF.

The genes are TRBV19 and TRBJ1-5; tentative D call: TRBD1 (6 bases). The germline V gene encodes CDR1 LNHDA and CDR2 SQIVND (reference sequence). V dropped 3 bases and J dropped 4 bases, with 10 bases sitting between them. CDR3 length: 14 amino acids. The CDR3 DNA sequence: TGTGCCAGTAGTATGGTAGGGGGGAATCAGCCCCAGCATTTT. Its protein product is CASSMVGGNQPQHF.

The CDR3 spells CASSRDTAYGYTF. In DNA form, the CDR3 reads TGTGCCAGCAGCCGGGACACGGCCTATGGCTACACCTTC. The gene calls are TRBV27 and TRBJ1-2; perhaps TRBD1 as D (6 bases). Trimming removed 6 bases from V and 4 bases from J, with 12 bases in between. The germline CDR1 and CDR2 sequences are MNHEY and SMNVEV (reference sequence). CDR3 size: 13 residues.

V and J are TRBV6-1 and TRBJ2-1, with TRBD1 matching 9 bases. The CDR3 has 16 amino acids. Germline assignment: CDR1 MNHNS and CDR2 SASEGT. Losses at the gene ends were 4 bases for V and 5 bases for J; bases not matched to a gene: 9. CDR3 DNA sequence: TGTGCCAGCAGTGGCCCACAGGGGGCGACGCACAATGAGCAGTTCTTC. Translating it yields CASSGPQGATHNEQFF.